This record covers a single T cell receptor beta chain. This sample stems from a study of blood T cell repertoires in COVID-19. On the study more broadly: In each case, the material was cDNA or gDNA derived from T cells, B-cell-depleted T cells, or PBMCs.

The CDR3 runs 14 residues. The V end was cut by 1 base, the J end by 0 bases, with 6 bases between. The germline V gene has CDR1 SEHNR and CDR2 FQNEAQ (reference sequence). Original analysis: Amplified reference gene primers provided the basis for estimating nucleated cell counts. Clones were sequenced by immunoSEQ multiplex PCR, and TCRdb holds only the in-frame ones, with some missing. V, J and clone size derive from that table, while D and trimming were established from the DNA sequence. The data contain approximately 160,000 clones, 80% to 95% of them singletons. Seattle enrolled patients during active infection and tracked them longitudinally.

The chain joins TRBV7-9 to TRBJ1-1; unclear D gene. The TCR was taken from a woman aged 60-70 years with COVID-19, enrolled during active disease. The specimen was peripheral blood. The CDR3 region is CASSLGEVNTEAFF. The CDR3 region has the DNA TGTGCCAGCAGCTTAGGAGAGGTGAACACTGAAGCTTTCTTT.